The 14 T cell receptor beta chains presented below share a single source sample, sequenced in a study of T-cell memory formation after mild COVID-19. TCRdb analysed the 5' RACE reads with MiXCR anew, one entry per CDR3 protein. This sample has around 250,000 distinct CDR3 sequences, with 7.5% to 10% found just once. The sample was PBMCs or a T cell subset sorted from them (not recorded which). The receptors come from a man aged 18 to 30 who had mild COVID-19 (a few samples of this study predate the infection). Cell type and time point are not known.

The chain combines TRBV20-1 with TRBJ2-7, with D possibly being TRBD1 (6 bases). V was pared by 0 bases and J by 3 bases, with 12 bases between. CDR1 and CDR2 from the germline V gene are DFQATT and SNEGSKA (reference sequence). The CDR3 runs 14 residues. In DNA, the CDR3 is TGCAGTGCTAGAGATTCCAGGGGAGACTACGAGCAGTACTTC. Amino acid sequence: CSARDSRGDYEQYF.

This clonotype was found a few times. The chain joins TRBV9 to TRBJ2-1, with D perhaps assigned TRBD1 or TRBD2 (5 bases each). Germline V gives CDR1 SGDLS, CDR2 YYNGEE. The CDR3 consists of 15 residues. V gave up 3 bases and J gave up 4 bases, with 14 bases separating them. The CDR3 region is CASSAGALKYNEQFF. CDR3 nucleotide sequence: TGTGCCAGCAGCGCCGGGGCTTTGAAATACAATGAGCAGTTCTTC.

At least ten counts were recorded for this clonotype. The chain carries TRBV7-3 and TRBJ2-1, with D perhaps TRBD2 (6 bases). This CDR3 comprises 15 residues. The V end lost 4 bases, the J end lost 0 bases, and 10 bases lay between the germline ends. Germline V gene lookup returns CDR1 SGHTA and CDR2 FQGTGA. CDR3 region: CASSSYGSSYNEQFF. The DNA for the CDR3 is TGTGCCAGCAGCTCCTACGGGAGCTCCTACAATGAGCAGTTCTTC.

The V and J genes are TRBV7-9 and TRBJ2-4, with 9 bases that match TRBD1. J was trimmed by 8 bases and V by 5 bases; bases with no gene match: 10. Germline values: CDR1 SEHNR, CDR2 FQNEAQ (reference sequence). This CDR3 contains 15 residues. CDR3 bases: TGTGCCAGCAGCCCGCCGGGACAGGGAGTTTACATTCAGTACTTC. It codes for CASSPPGQGVYIQYF.

This clonotype showed up many times. This chain's CDR3 is CASHAQGSLAYEQFF. In DNA form, the CDR3 reads TGCGCCAGTCACGCCCAGGGTTCCCTAGCCTATGAGCAGTTCTTC. V and J are TRBV5-1 and TRBJ2-1, with D perhaps matching TRBD1 or TRBD2 (5 bases each). The CDR3 is made up of 15 amino acids. Trimming shortened V by 8 bases and J by 8 bases, and 23 bases separated the two germline ends. The germline CDR1 and CDR2 sequences are SGHRS and YFSETQ.

The V gene is TRBV4-3, the J gene TRBJ1-2, with D hard to call. Trimming stripped 0 bases from V and 6 bases from J, with 17 bases between. Germline loops: CDR1 LGHNA, CDR2 YSLEER. This CDR3 has 16 residues. The CDR3 DNA reads TGCGCCAGCAGCCAAGAGGTCGGACTCGTACGCGATGGCTACACCTTC. Protein product: CASSQEVGLVRDGYTF.

This clonotype was counted between two and nine times. The chain is built from TRBV5-1 and TRBJ2-3; 8 bases line up with TRBD1. V dropped 4 bases and J dropped 4; count of bases not matched to a gene: 5. Germline assignment: CDR1 SGHRS and CDR2 YFSETQ. The CDR3 length is 14 residues. CDR3 region: CASSPGQEADTQYF. The DNA of the CDR3 is TGCGCCAGCAGCCCGGGACAGGAGGCAGATACGCAGTATTTT.

This clonotype was counted between two and nine times. This rearrangement joins TRBV5-1 to TRBJ1-2; D is unclear. This CDR3 has 12 amino acids. Looked up from germline, CDR1 is SGHRS and CDR2 is YFSETQ. The V gene lost 5 bases and the J gene lost 4 bases, with 9 bases spanning the gap. The CDR3 protein is CASSEQAYGYTF. DNA for the CDR3: TGCGCCAGCAGTGAGCAGGCCTATGGCTACACCTTC.

The chain carries TRBV5-4 and TRBJ2-7, with 8 nucleotides matching TRBD2. In germline, CDR1 is SGHNT, CDR2 YYREEE (reference sequence). Germline trimming cut 2 bases from V and 5 bases from J; bases unmatched to any gene: 6. This CDR3 is built from 14 residues. The CDR3 reads CASSFGGADNEQYF. The CDR3 DNA follows: TGTGCCAGCAGCTTCGGGGGGGCCGATAACGAGCAGTACTTC. The complete variable domain, with remaining parts taken from reference TRBV5-4 and TRBJ2-7, reads ETGVTQSPTHLIKTRGQQVTLRCSSQSGHNTVSWYQQALGQGPQFIFQYYREEENGRGNFPPRFSGLQFPNYSSELNVNALELDDSALYLCASSFGGADNEQYFGPGTRLTVT.

V and J are TRBV12-3 or TRBV12-4 and TRBJ2-1; D gene uncertain. The V end was cut by 5 bases, the J end by 6 bases, with 14 bases between. This CDR3 has 14 residues. The CDR3 bases are TGTGCCAGCAGTCGTCGGACCCGCATCAATGAGCAGTTCTTC. It encodes CASSRRTRINEQFF.

This clonotype came up a few times. V is TRBV20-1 and J is TRBJ2-7; a possible D gene is TRBD1 (5 bases). There are 14 residues in the CDR3. V lost 3 bases and J 5 bases, leaving 17 bases between the germline ends. Germline values: CDR1 DFQATT, CDR2 SNEGSKA (reference sequence). This CDR3 is CSASHARENHEQYF. The CDR3 bases are TGCAGTGCTAGTCACGCCAGGGAAAACCACGAGCAGTACTTC.

Details on this clonotype: The junction differs from germline at one of its ends, possibly a read error. This CDR3 is CGISEATGTNTGELFF. CDR3 nucleotide sequence: TGTGGCATCAGTGAAGCAACAGGGACGAACACCGGGGAGCTGTTTTTT. This chain links TRBV10-3 with TRBJ2-2; possibly TRBD1 for D (6 bases). Germline V gene lookup returns CDR1 ENHRY and CDR2 SYGVKD. CDR3 length: 16 residues.

This clonotype has a count of ten or more. The chain links TRBV5-5 to TRBJ1-5; 10 bases match TRBD1. The trim removed 4 bases at V and 6 bases at J, leaving 7 bases unmatched. The germline CDR1 and CDR2 sequences are SGHKS and YYEKEE (reference sequence). The CDR3 totals 15 residues. CDR3 coding DNA: TGTGCCAGCAGCCAGAGGGACAGGGGATTTCAGCCCCAGCATTTT. Translated, it gives CASSQRDRGFQPQHF.

This clonotype was found a few times. The junction departs from the called germline gene at one end, perhaps through a read error. The V and J genes are TRBV23-1 and TRBJ1-6; the D is unclear. TRBV23-1 is reported as an ORF; its role is uncertain. There are 10 residues in the CDR3. The CDR3 loop reads CARSRAAAPF. The CDR3 DNA reads as TGCGCCAGATCTAGGGCAGCGGCCCCCTTT.